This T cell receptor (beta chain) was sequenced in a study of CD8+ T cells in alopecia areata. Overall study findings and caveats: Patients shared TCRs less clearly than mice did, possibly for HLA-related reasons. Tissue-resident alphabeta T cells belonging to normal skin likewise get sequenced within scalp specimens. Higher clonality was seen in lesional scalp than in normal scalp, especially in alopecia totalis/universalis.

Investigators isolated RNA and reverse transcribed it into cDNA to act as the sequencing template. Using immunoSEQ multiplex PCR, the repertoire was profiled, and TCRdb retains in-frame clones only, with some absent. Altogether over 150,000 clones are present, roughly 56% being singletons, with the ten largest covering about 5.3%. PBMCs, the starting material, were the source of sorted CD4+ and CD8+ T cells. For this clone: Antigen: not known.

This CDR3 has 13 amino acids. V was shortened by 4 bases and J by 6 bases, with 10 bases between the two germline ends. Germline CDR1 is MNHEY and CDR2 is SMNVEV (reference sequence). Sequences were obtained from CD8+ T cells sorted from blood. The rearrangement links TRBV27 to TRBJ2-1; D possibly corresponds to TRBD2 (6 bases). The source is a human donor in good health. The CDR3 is CASSWGGANEQFF. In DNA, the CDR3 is TGTGCCAGCAGTTGGGGCGGGGCCAATGAGCAGTTCTTC.